Described below is a single T cell receptor (beta chain) sequence and its context. Without the conserved terminal phenylalanine or tryptophan, this CDR3 likely stems from a read error. The sample originates from a study of cytomegalovirus exposure and HLA in healthy donors. A multiplex PCR was run with 60 Vbeta primers and 13 Jbeta primers. TCRdb's copy holds only in-frame clones and misses some; the assay was immunoSEQ multiplex PCR. This table has about 130,000 clones, around 78% appearing once. The CDR3 contains 14 residues. The V and J ends lost 5 bases and 4 bases, in that order; junction bases with no gene match: 7. Germline values: CDR1 SEHNR, CDR2 FQNEAQ (reference sequence).

The chain has TRBV7-9 and TRBJ2-7, with TRBD1 matching 8 bases. The sequenced sample consisted of PBMCs. This clonotype originated in a woman in her 50s in good health and CMV-seronegative. The CDR3, as DNA: TGTGCCAGCAGCCCAAGACAGGGGCGATACGAGCAGTACATC. Amino acid sequence: CASSPRQGRYEQYI.